This is a list of T cell receptor beta chains from one sample in a study of shared clonotypes between healthy human individuals. Repertoires were generated with immunoSEQ multiplex PCR, while TCRdb's copy carries only in-frame clones and drops some. Of around 2.1 million clones listed, 95% are singletons. Input material: naive CD4+ T cells sorted from blood. These receptors originate from a man younger than 30 in good health. Both conserved end residues are part of each CDR3.

13 | TRBJ2-3 | TRBV28 | CASSLVGTDTQYF
13 | TRBJ1-2 | TRBV5-8 | CASSTGPWSGYTF
12 | TRBJ2-2 | TRBV27 | CASRRDTGELFF
12 | TRBJ1-1 | TRBV7-2 | CASSLRTGEAFF
15 | TRBJ2-1 | TRBV29-1 | CSVESISGSGNEQFF
15 | TRBJ2-1 | TRBV10-3 | CAISPREGNYNEQFF
14 | TRBJ2-7 | TRBV4-1 | CASSQVDRGREQYF
14 | TRBJ1-2 | TRBV18 | CASSPEEKDYGYTF
15 | TRBJ2-2 | TRBV25-1 | CASSPWTGGTGELFF
16 | TRBJ1-6 | TRBV28 | CASSTTGGGYNSPLHF
14 | TRBJ2-7 | TRBV9 | CASSVGEGPYEQYF
17 | TRBJ2-7 | TRBV5-1 | CASSLKRGLAGTYEQYF
14 | TRBJ2-3 | TRBV5-1 | CASSLLVGTDTQYF
15 | TRBJ2-7 | TRBV10-3 | CAISTEGAFNYEQYF
15 | TRBJ1-6 | TRBV10-3 | CAISAGQPYNSPLHF
14 | TRBJ2-7 | TRBV29-1 | CSVGLAGVVYEQYF
16 | TRBJ2-1 | TRBV9 | CASSPPGLTSYNEQFF
15 | TRBJ1-2 | TRBV19 | CASTSSTGPNYGYTF
13 | TRBJ2-3 | TRBV5-6 | CASSFQGSDTQYF
15 | TRBJ2-5 | TRBV7-2 | CASSLVGLVRETQYF
14 | TRBJ2-1 | TRBV18 | CASSADRAYNEQFF
11 | TRBJ1-2 | TRBV30 | CAYLRNYGYTF
14 | TRBJ1-3 | TRBV7-2 | CASREGYSGNTIYF